What follows describes a single TCR beta chain. The specificity of this receptor is unknown. Base qualities are missing; no much larger clone stands one base away. V is reduced by 6 bases and J by 4 bases, leaving a spacing of 11 bases between them. Looking up the germline V gene yields CDR1 SNHLY and CDR2 FYNNEI. From the cysteine up to the phenylalanine, the CDR3 has a length of 13 residues. The sequence is cut down to CDR3 DNA, 39 bases in frame from base 1. In total, roughly 710 healthy bone marrow donors made up the cohort. At the time of sampling, every cohort member was nominally healthy, though immune exposures that went unrecorded were likely present. The donor was CMV seronegative and belonged to the group of under 400 seronegative cohort members. Every donor gave a peripheral blood sample, and the peripheral blood mononuclear cells from that sample were used for TCR beta sequencing. Genomic DNA extraction from the blood cell samples was performed with the Qiagen DNeasy Blood Extraction Kit.

The sample originates from a study of cytomegalovirus exposure and HLA in healthy donors (dated by TCRdb to about 2017). Background for the entire study: An earlier analysis of roughly 500 of the donors reported about 280 Gb of sequence data and some 110 million unique TCR beta sequences obtained from roughly 170 million T cells. HLA typing included class I and class II loci at four-digit resolution. The genetic ancestry cluster associated with self-reported Caucasian donors included 81% of the roughly 390 genotyped donors. Roughly 300 gigabases of sequencing data and around 80 million unique TCR sequences made up an early release that covered roughly 670 HLA-typed donors. The study used immunosequencing to profile the T cell repertoires of around 600 subjects and linked those repertoires to cytomegalovirus serostatus. A later genetic analysis took genome-wide SNP genotypes for about 55% of the 666 donors and used that subset as a discovery cohort. In an earlier analysis of 500 to 650 of the donors, high-throughput TCR beta sequencing was used to judge whether each TCR beta V gene segment behaved as functional or pseudogenic. Donor age, sex, ethnicity and CMV serostatus were collected together with the repertoire data. A later analysis re-analyzed previously published TCR beta repertoires from hundreds of donors and added high-resolution HLA genotyping to study TCR occurrence patterns. Roughly 5 DR-DQ haplotypes were handled as single units for association and clustering, since linkage in the cohort was strong. All discovery cohort repertoires had been generated on a single sequencing platform. Rather than drawing on any new phenotypic data, the later analysis identified candidate immune exposures from TCR beta sequences and the way those sequences occurred across donors. Among some 410 genotyped donors of the cohort, an average of roughly 240,000 unique TCR beta nucleotide sequences were sequenced per donor, roughly a sixth of them non-productive. The number of typed donors differed by locus: about 620-640 for A, B, C, DRB1 and DQB1; 500 to 550 for DQA1; 600 to 610 for DPA1; and about 450 for DPB1. To predict cytomegalovirus infection status, the study brought together high-throughput TCR immunosequencing, statistical association of individual TCRs with disease status, and machine learning. A separate validation cohort of approximately 130 different subjects was used in addition to the roughly 700-subject first cohort. The study aimed to test whether cataloging public T cell receptors could reveal signatures of past pathogen exposure.

The library was generated by the immunoSEQ multiplex PCR assay. A mixture of 60 forward primers for TCR Vbeta segments and 13 reverse primers for TCR Jbeta segments was used in the multiplex PCR. The CDR3 region of rearranged TCR beta genes was amplified from genomic DNA with a multiplex PCR assay. On the Illumina HiSeq System, the amplified TCR beta libraries were sequenced as 87-base-pair reads. The paper's processing steps were these. A later analysis counted 75 million to 100 million unique TCR beta chains across the approximately 700 repertoires, and roughly 9.9 million of these chains were shared by at least two donors. Raw reads were error-corrected and collapsed into unique sequences by a nearest-neighbor algorithm in which closely related sequences were merged to remove PCR and sequencing errors. To assign V, D and J gene segments, CDR3 sequences were aligned to IMGT reference sequences. Each retained sequence needed at least a six-nucleotide match to both a V gene segment and a J gene segment. Rearrangements were called productive when the CDR3 lacked stop codons and stayed in frame with V and J; all others were non-productive. CDR3 was defined by IMGT convention, running from the second conserved V-encoded cysteine to the conserved J-encoded phenylalanine. The earlier analysis of about 610 of the donors excluded sequences that lacked an unambiguous match to a single V gene segment. In an earlier analysis of approximately 560 of the donors, a V segment was called functional when productive rearrangements were above 56.7%, and segregating when the standard deviation between donors exceeded 5%. A statistical classification framework was developed to diagnose cytomegalovirus status using the catalog of TCR beta chain sequences. A later analysis assigned V and J genes by comparing TCR nucleotide sequences with IMGT/GENE-DB human TR gene sequences. Using the TCRdist pipeline, a later analysis assigned CDR3 sequences along with most-parsimonious VDJ recombination scenarios. In a later analysis, each TCR beta chain was defined by its CDR3 amino acid sequence together with its V-gene family, and reads without a unique V-gene family were excluded. To address suspected cross-contamination and a sequencing artifact, a later analysis removed a few hundred highly shared, low-generation-probability nucleotide sequences. For each public chain, a later analysis derived a clonal expansion index from normalized ranks of inferred template counts within each repertoire. In a later analysis, generation probabilities were computed with a VDJ recombination model fitted to out-of-frame rearrangements, and the resulting probabilities were checked against IGoR. A later analysis scored TCR-TCR, TCR-HLA and TCR-CMV co-occurrence with hypergeometric tests, applying a repertoire-size bias correction to TCR pairs. To estimate false discovery rates, a later analysis permuted the HLA or CMV assignments 20 times. A later analysis grouped co-occurring TCRs with DBSCAN, adding TCRdist sequence similarity when clustering within HLA-allele-positive subsets. For co-occurrence clustering, repertoires with fewer than 30,000 or more than 120,000 public chains were excluded, along with five or six repertoires with anomalous nucleotide sharing. The table was pulled from immuneACCESS by TCRdb, which kept in-frame rearrangements only. Such tables lose some clones; where checked, under half of the loss comes from unresolved V genes, and the rest has no known cause. The DNA gave D and trimming, while V, J and clone size come from that table. In this sample the table shows more than 95,000 clones, 55% to 75% of which occur a single time. The ten largest clones capture approximately 3% of the sample.

Overall study results and their limits: According to a later analysis, most CMV-associated TCR beta chains appeared to be HLA-restricted, and the HLA associations seemed to be driven largely by CMV exposure. In the study, 164 TCR beta chains were listed as associated with cytomegalovirus. A further reported finding was that TCR beta sequences accurately predicted the HLA-A and HLA-B alleles for most subjects in the first cohort. In this cohort, only TCR beta chains were sequenced, and detectable features were limited by the absence of alpha or paired-chain data. Compared with the 666-donor mean, donors in an Asian-associated ancestry cluster had fewer N-insertions in productive TCRs, according to a later genetic analysis. A group of highly shared sequence variants was considered likely to be a technical artifact of the sequencing pipeline. According to a later analysis, parvovirus B19, influenza, CMV and Epstein-Barr virus appeared linked to several top co-occurrence clusters. It was suggested by the authors that the approach could potentially be generalized to other disease states and immunological phenotypes. While some public TCRs were present in many individuals, most TCR sequences turned up only very rarely across donors. Some IMGT-functional V segments, including TRBV6-2 and TRBV6-3, could not be distinguished by the 87-base-pair reads and were therefore excluded. Linkage disequilibrium might explain the correlated functional status among segregating V segments, but an unknown experimental factor could not be excluded. CMV serostatus was the only immune exposure information available for the cohort. Compared with equally common non-associated chains, HLA-associated TCR beta chains in a later analysis were more clonally expanded and had lower generation probabilities. A later genetic analysis associated a missense DCLRE1C variant with V-gene and J-gene trimming of TCR beta chains, and an independent cohort replicated the association. A few of the identified cytomegalovirus-associated TCR beta chains were confirmed in vitro to be specific for cytomegalovirus antigens. Strong co-occurrence of HLA alleles, especially DR and DQ, made assigning TCR associations to individual alleles difficult. Approximately 16 rarely observed V segments, including chromosome 9 orphons, were excluded from the earlier analysis of about 600 of the donors because counts were too low. Broadly in line with IMGT annotations, most TCR beta V segments showed up in productive rearrangements about 87% or about 30% of the time in an earlier analysis of 450 to 750 of the donors. In a later analysis, TCR association rates were found to vary across HLA loci, with the most associated TCRs seen for DRB1 alleles and the fewest for HLA-C alleles. The presence/absence analyses assumed that sequencing depth was roughly uniform across donors, and that assumption may not be true. A later analysis associated about 16,000 TCR beta sequences with specific HLA alleles at a false discovery rate of 0.05. Because HLA typing was unavailable for some donors at each locus, only the typed subset was used in association tests. Cytomegalovirus status was reported to be diagnosed by the classifier with high specificity and sensitivity in both the original and validation cohorts.

Sequencing used PBMCs. The sequence was collected from a man in his 60s in good health and CMV-seronegative. The rearranged segments are TRBV2 and TRBJ2-3, with the D segment identity uncertain. CDR3 protein: CASSPQSSDTQYF. The sequence in DNA is TGTGCCAGCAGCCCACAATCTTCAGATACGCAGTATTTT.